Following are 2 T cell receptor beta chains from one sample sequenced in a study of blood T cell repertoires in COVID-19. The data were produced by immunoSEQ multiplex PCR, yet TCRdb's version contains in-frame clones alone and is incomplete. The sample lists roughly 150,000 clones, about four fifths occurring once. Sequences were obtained from peripheral blood. These receptors all come from a man between 65 and 79 years old with active or convalescent COVID-19.

The DNA of the CDR3 is TGCGCCAGCAGCTTCGGTGGACTAGCGGACACAGATACGCAGTATTTT. Translated, it gives CASSFGGLADTDTQYF. V usage is TRBV5-1 and J usage is TRBJ2-3, with 10 bases identical to TRBD2. V was clipped by 2 bases and J by 2 bases; unmatched bases: 5. CDR1 and CDR2 (germline): SGHRS, YFSETQ. The CDR3 loop spans 16 amino acids. The full variable domain, rest sourced from reference TRBV5-1 and TRBJ2-3, is KAGVTQTPRYLIKTRGQQVTLSCSPISGHRSVSWYQQTPGQGLQFLFEYFSETQRNKGNFPGRFSGRQFSNSRSEMNVSTLELGDSALYLCASSFGGLADTDTQYFGPGTRLTVL.

The genes are TRBV15 and TRBJ2-1; 11 bases map to TRBD2. This CDR3 is built from 18 residues. Germline CDR1 LNHNV, CDR2 YYDKDF (reference sequence). V lost 1 base and J lost 0; bases outside the gene matches: 5. CDR3 amino acids: CATSRGGTSGGSYNEQFF. The CDR3 nucleotides are TGTGCCACCAGCAGAGGAGGCACTAGCGGGGGCTCCTACAATGAGCAGTTCTTC.